One sample yielded the 27 T cell receptor beta chains listed below, sequenced in a study of cytomegalovirus exposure and HLA in healthy donors. This PCR relied on a set of 60 Vbeta primers and 13 Jbeta primers. The method was immunoSEQ multiplex PCR; TCRdb's version includes in-frame clones alone and lacks a portion of them. Of roughly 160,000 clones listed, about 85% were seen once; the top ten hold 2% to 3%. Sequencing was performed on PBMCs. Receptor source: a man aged 30-40 years in good health and CMV-seropositive.

This chain uses TRBV11-3 with TRBJ1-4; no clear D. The germline V gene has CDR1 SGHNT and CDR2 YENEEA. Trimming cost V 5 bases and J 4 bases, with 14 bases left between them. The CDR3 extends over 15 amino acids. The CDR3: CASSVHRKLNEKLFF. CDR3 DNA: TGTGCCAGCAGCGTGCACAGAAAGCTTAATGAAAAACTGTTTTTT.

The chain combines TRBV7-2 with TRBJ2-7; 8 bases are a match to TRBD1. The germline V gene encodes CDR1 SGHTA and CDR2 FQGNSA. The CDR3 contains 15 residues. V was pared by 4 bases and J by 4 bases, with 9 bases of the junction left unmatched. In nucleotides, the CDR3 is TGTGCCAGCAGCTCGGCTGGACAGGGCTTTTACGAGCAGTACTTC. Encoded protein: CASSSAGQGFYEQYF.

This clone was recorded once. The V call is TRBV10-3, the J call TRBJ2-4, with D perhaps TRBD2 (5 bases). Between the trimmed V and J ends, which lost 0 bases and 3 bases, there was a span of 21 bases. The CDR3 consists of 19 residues. Germline CDR1 and CDR2: ENHRY and SYGVKD. The CDR3 reads CAISESNNYEGKVKNIQYF. CDR3 in DNA: TGTGCCATCAGTGAGTCGAATAATTACGAGGGAAAGGTCAAAAACATTCAGTACTTC.

This chain links TRBV5-6 with TRBJ2-5; maybe TRBD2 (6 bases). This CDR3 spans 15 amino acids. V lost 1 base and J lost 2, with 12 bases in between. In germline, CDR1 is SGHDT, CDR2 YYEEEE. CDR3 amino acids: CASSLYSGVQETQYF. CDR3 DNA: TGTGCCAGCAGCTTGTACTCGGGGGTTCAAGAGACCCAGTACTTC.

This clone was detected once. CDR3 coding DNA: TGTGCCAGCAGCGTATCCTACAACTATGGCTACACCTTC. This encodes CASSVSYNYGYTF. V and J are TRBV9 and TRBJ1-2; the D is unclear. The CDR3 runs 13 residues. The germline CDR1 and CDR2 sequences are SGDLS and YYNGEE. The V end was cut by 1 base, the J end by 2 bases, with 6 bases between.

V usage is TRBV12-5 and J usage is TRBJ2-5, with D perhaps TRBD1 (6 bases). V lost 6 bases and J 7 bases, leaving 21 bases between the germline ends. Germline V lookup: CDR1 LGHNT, CDR2 FRNRAP. CDR3 length: 15 residues. This CDR3 reads CASGPGTPSHGTQYF. In nucleotides, the CDR3 is TGTGCTAGTGGACCCGGGACACCGAGTCATGGGACCCAGTACTTC.

The sample holds one count of this clone. The chain carries TRBV5-1 and TRBJ2-5, with TRBD2 matching 7 bases. In germline, CDR1 is SGHRS, CDR2 YFSETQ. The J segment lost 3 bases and the V segment lost 0 bases, leaving 5 bases of the junction unmatched. This CDR3 has 15 amino acids. The CDR3 reads CASSLAGTNEETQYF. CDR3 coding DNA: TGCGCCAGCAGCTTGGCGGGGACTAACGAAGAGACCCAGTACTTC.

The chain uses TRBV5-3 and TRBJ2-7; TRBD2 matches at 15 bases. TRBV5-3 is given ORF status, its function remaining uncertain. Unmatched junction bases numbered 11, after V lost 4 bases and J lost 3 bases. This CDR3 has 18 amino acids. CDR3 sequence (DNA): TGTGCCAGAAGCGTGGGTAAGGGACTAGCGGGAGGCGGCTACGAGCAGTACGTC. This gives the protein CARSVGKGLAGGGYEQYV.

This clone was counted only a few times. V and J are TRBV5-4 and TRBJ2-3; 7 bases match TRBD2. The germline gives CDR1 SGHNT, CDR2 YYREEE (reference sequence). The length of the CDR3 is 13 residues. The junction had 4 bases not matched to a gene; V was cut back by 4 bases and J by 5 bases. This CDR3 is CASSLLAEDTQYF. The DNA of the CDR3 is TGTGCCAGCAGCCTGCTAGCGGAAGATACGCAGTATTTT.

The J gene is TRBJ2-1, the V gene TRBV19, with 8 positions matching TRBD2. Germline V gene data show CDR1 as LNHDA and CDR2 as SQIVND (reference sequence). V lost 5 bases to trimming and J lost 11 bases; unmatched junction nucleotides: 8. The CDR3 has 13 residues. DNA of the CDR3: TGTGCCAGTAGTTCTTTAGCGGGACATAAGCAGTTCTTC. This codes for CASSSLAGHKQFF. The full variable domain, completed using reference TRBV19 and TRBJ2-1, is DGGITQSPKYLFRKEGQNVTLSCEQNLNHDAMYWYRQDPGQGLRLIYYSQIVNDFQKGDIAEGYSVSREKKESFPLTVTSAQKNPTAFYLCASSSLAGHKQFFGPGTRLTVL.

V and J are TRBV7-9 and TRBJ2-2; 10 bases are shared with TRBD2. The V gene's germline CDR1 is SEHNR and CDR2 FQNEAQ (reference sequence). CDR3 size: 16 residues. V gave up 4 bases and J gave up 1 base; unmatched junction bases: 3. The CDR3 sequence: CASSSSGSRNTGELFF. CDR3 sequence (DNA): TGTGCCAGCAGCTCTAGCGGGAGCCGGAACACCGGGGAGCTGTTTTTT.

This rearrangement joins TRBV5-1 to TRBJ2-7; perhaps TRBD2 as D (5 bases). The DNA end is a closer match to TRBJ2-5, so the J assignment may be wrong. Germline values: CDR1 SGHRS, CDR2 YFSETQ. The CDR3 extends over 14 amino acids. The CDR3 region has the DNA TGCGCCAGCAGCTTGGTAGAGGGACAAGAGACCCAGTACTTC. Translating gives CASSLVEGQETQYF.

Comments on this clone: The identical CDR3 is also encoded by other nucleotide sequences in the sample. The chain employs TRBV5-6 and TRBJ2-5; the D is unclear. The germline V and J ends were trimmed by 1 base and 5 bases, with 6 bases remaining between them. This CDR3 spans 12 amino acids. The germline V gene encodes CDR1 SGHDT and CDR2 YYEEEE. CDR3 in DNA: TGTGCCAGCAGCTTGTTACAGGAGACCCAGTACTTC. Amino acids: CASSLLQETQYF.

The chain combines TRBV19 with TRBJ2-1; tentative D call: TRBD2 (5 bases). Germline assignment: CDR1 LNHDA and CDR2 SQIVND (reference sequence). The CDR3 sequence is 15 residues long. V dropped 5 bases and J dropped 3 bases, with 14 bases sitting between them. The CDR3 region is CASSYQRTVYNEQFF. The CDR3 DNA sequence: TGTGCCAGTAGTTATCAGCGGACCGTCTACAATGAGCAGTTCTTC.

This clone was seen just once. This chain links TRBV23-1 with TRBJ1-1; D is ambiguous. TRBV23-1 is marked as an open reading frame, function uncertain. The CDR3 has 14 residues. Trimming took 2 bases from V and 5 from J, leaving 12 bases between them. The CDR3: CASSQKRGRTEAFF. The CDR3 DNA is TGCGCCAGCAGTCAAAAGCGAGGGCGAACTGAAGCTTTCTTT.

The J gene is TRBJ2-7, the V gene TRBV7-2; no definite D call. Germline CDR1 is SGHTA and CDR2 is FQGNSA. V gave up 0 bases and J gave up 2 bases, with 11 bases separating them. This CDR3 has 15 residues. CDR3 nucleotides: TGTGCCAGCAGCTTAGCGTTTCACGGTGCCTACGAGCAGTACTTC. This encodes CASSLAFHGAYEQYF.

A note on this clone: One junction end disagrees with the germline gene, perhaps due to a read error. J is TRBJ1-1 and V is TRBV13; D is possibly TRBD1 (5 bases). The germline CDR1 and CDR2 sequences are PRHDT and FYEKMQ (reference sequence). The CDR3 is 13 amino acids. CDR3 nucleotide sequence: TGTGCCAGCAGCTTAGGCGGGGGGACTGGAGCTTTCTTT. It translates to CASSLGGGTGAFF.

This clone was seen more than once but under ten times. Being one base from a much bigger clone, this may be a read error. The rearrangement uses TRBV11-3 and TRBJ2-7; possibly TRBD2 for D (6 bases). This CDR3 spans 16 amino acids. The germline gives CDR1 SGHNT, CDR2 YENEEA. V shed 5 bases and J shed 0 bases, with 17 bases lying between them. CDR3: CASSPPSRGSSYEQYF. DNA of the CDR3: TGTGCCAGCAGCCCCCCCTCGCGGGGAAGCTCCTACGAGCAGTACTTC. The full variable domain, rest sourced from reference TRBV11-3 and TRBJ2-7, is EAGVVQSPRYKIIEKKQPVAFWCNPISGHNTLYWYLQNLGQGPELLIRYENEEAVDDSQLPKDRFSAERLKGVDSTLKIQPAELGDSAVYLCASSPPSRGSSYEQYFGPGTRLTVT.

In DNA form, the CDR3 reads TGTGCCAGCACCCCCATGAGGCAGTTAGCCAAAAACATTCAGTACTTC. This gives the protein CASTPMRQLAKNIQYF. The J gene is TRBJ2-4, the V gene TRBV5-6; D uncertain. Deletions cut 6 bases from V and 0 bases from J, with 16 bases between. CDR1 SGHDT and CDR2 YYEEEE come from the germline V gene. The CDR3 spans 16 residues.

The J gene is TRBJ2-7, the V gene TRBV30; 7 nucleotides line up with TRBD1. J lost 2 bases, V lost 2 bases, and 3 bases had no gene match. The length of the CDR3 is 13 residues. The germline V gene encodes CDR1 GTSNPN and CDR2 SVGIG (reference sequence). CDR3 nucleotides: TGTGCCTGGAGTCTGACAGGGACCTACGAGCAGTACTTC. It translates to CAWSLTGTYEQYF.

The rearrangement links TRBV7-2 to TRBJ1-2; no definite D call. V lost 0 bases to trimming and J lost 8 bases, with 13 bases between them. Germline V lookup: CDR1 SGHTA, CDR2 FQGNSA. CDR3 length: 14 amino acids. CDR3 region: CASSLAAPGGGYTF. In DNA form, the CDR3 reads TGTGCCAGCAGCTTAGCAGCACCCGGAGGGGGCTACACCTTC.

This sequence joins TRBV5-1 and TRBJ1-1, with 8 positions matching TRBD1. This CDR3 comprises 14 residues. Unmatched junction bases numbered 6, after V lost 5 bases and J lost 3 bases. Germline loops: CDR1 SGHRS, CDR2 YFSETQ. CDR3 in amino acids: CASRQGARDTEAFF. In nucleotides, the CDR3 is TGCGCCAGCAGGCAGGGGGCGCGGGACACTGAAGCTTTCTTT.

The chain has TRBV7-6 and TRBJ2-1; 12 bases agree with TRBD2. This CDR3 spans 16 amino acids. After removal of 5 bases from V and 12 bases from J, the junction contained 14 bases not matched to a gene. Germline lookup yields CDR1 SGHVS and CDR2 FNYEAQ. Here the CDR3 reads CASSQRTSGIPRAQFF. In DNA form, the CDR3 reads TGTGCCAGCAGCCAAAGGACTAGCGGGATCCCCAGGGCGCAGTTCTTC. Combining the CDR3 with reference TRBV7-6 and TRBJ2-1 gives the whole variable domain GAGVSQSPRYKVTKRGQDVALRCDPISGHVSLYWYRQALGQGPEFLTYFNYEAQQDKSGLPNDRFSAERPEGSISTLTIQRTEQRDSAMYRCASSQRTSGIPRAQFFGPGTRLTVL.

The chain joins TRBV15 to TRBJ2-5; 7 bases map to TRBD1. CDR1 LNHNV and CDR2 YYDKDF come from the germline V gene (reference sequence). The CDR3 has 15 amino acids. V lost 0 bases, J lost 3 bases, and 4 bases stayed unmatched. CDR3 protein: CATSRENRGEETQYF. The CDR3 nucleotides read TGTGCCACCAGCAGAGAGAACAGGGGTGAAGAGACCCAGTACTTC. The full variable domain, with the rest looked up from reference TRBV15 and TRBJ2-5, is DAMVIQNPRYQVTQFGKPVTLSCSQTLNHNVMYWYQQKSSQAPKLLFHYYDKDFNNEADTPDNFQSRRPNTSFCFLDIRSPGLGDTAMYLCATSRENRGEETQYFGPGTRLLVL.

The rearrangement joins TRBV5-1 to TRBJ2-1; perhaps TRBD1 as D (6 bases). Trimming took 3 bases from V and 1 from J, leaving 17 bases between them. The germline CDR1 and CDR2 sequences are SGHRS and YFSETQ. This CDR3 has 17 amino acids. DNA for the CDR3: TGCGCCAGCAGCTACCGGCCACTGCAGGGGTCCTACAATGAGCAGTTCTTC. Translated: CASSYRPLQGSYNEQFF.

This clone turned up a few times. V gene TRBV5-1 combines with J gene TRBJ1-2; no clear D. The V gene's germline CDR1 is SGHRS and CDR2 YFSETQ. This CDR3 region has 14 residues. V lost 0 bases, J lost 0 bases, and 6 bases lay in between. CDR3 in DNA: TGCGCCAGCAGCTTGGCGTCCTCTAACTATGGCTACACCTTC. Its protein product is CASSLASSNYGYTF. Full variable domain (outside the CDR3, taken from reference TRBV5-1 and TRBJ1-2): KAGVTQTPRYLIKTRGQQVTLSCSPISGHRSVSWYQQTPGQGLQFLFEYFSETQRNKGNFPGRFSGRQFSNSRSEMNVSTLELGDSALYLCASSLASSNYGYTFGSGTRLTVV.

V gene TRBV5-1 combines with J gene TRBJ2-5; 7 positions match TRBD1. V dropped 0 bases and J dropped 1; count of bases not matched to a gene: 6. Germline lookup yields CDR1 SGHRS and CDR2 YFSETQ. This CDR3 is 16 amino acids long. CDR3 loop: CASSLEGAGTQETQYF. Written as DNA, the CDR3 is TGCGCCAGCAGCTTGGAGGGGGCAGGGACCCAAGAGACCCAGTACTTC. The full variable domain, with the rest looked up from reference TRBV5-1 and TRBJ2-5, is KAGVTQTPRYLIKTRGQQVTLSCSPISGHRSVSWYQQTPGQGLQFLFEYFSETQRNKGNFPGRFSGRQFSNSRSEMNVSTLELGDSALYLCASSLEGAGTQETQYFGPGTRLLVL.